These T cell receptor beta chains were read from a single sample in a study of blood T cells in healthy people across ages. TCRdb reprocessed the 5' RACE reads via MiXCR and lists one record per CDR3 protein. The profile covers 700,000 to 950,000 distinct CDR3 sequences, with roughly 50% appearing a single time and about 20% taken by the ten largest. Source material: blood. These receptors were obtained from a young man in good health. The CDR3 runs from the conserved cysteine through the conserved F or W. The order of the fields is J gene, clone size, V gene, D gene, CDR3 protein, CDR3 DNA. A D gene is named only where the DNA matches it firmly. Clone sizes are given selectively: once, few, many, or a class where the clone is expanded.

j_call: TRBJ2-1; clone_size: NA; v_call: TRBV28; d_call: NA; cdr3_aa: CASILQAEQFF; cdr3_nt: TGTGCCAGCATCCTCCAAGCGGAGCAGTTCTTC
j_call: TRBJ2-3; clone_size: NA; v_call: TRBV4-1; d_call: NA; cdr3_aa: CASSQTGTLTLDTQYF; cdr3_nt: TGCGCCAGCAGCCAAACCGGGACCCTCACCTTAGATACGCAGTATTTT
j_call: TRBJ2-7; clone_size: NA; v_call: TRBV20-1; d_call: TRBD2; cdr3_aa: CSARVAGGGEQYF; cdr3_nt: TGCAGTGCTAGAGTTGCGGGAGGTGGCGAGCAGTACTTC
j_call: TRBJ1-2; clone_size: NA; v_call: TRBV7-6; d_call: NA; cdr3_aa: CASSYTAGGGGASIGYTF; cdr3_nt: TGTGCCAGCAGCTACACCGCCGGTGGTGGAGGGGCGAGTATAGGCTACACCTTC
j_call: TRBJ2-3; clone_size: NA; v_call: TRBV3-1; d_call: NA; cdr3_aa: CASRMQGSRDTQYF; cdr3_nt: TGTGCCAGCAGGATGCAGGGATCTAGAGATACGCAGTATTTT
j_call: TRBJ2-3; clone_size: NA; v_call: TRBV20-1; d_call: NA; cdr3_aa: CSAETDRVGPSGQYF; cdr3_nt: TGCAGTGCCGAAACCGACAGGGTTGGGCCTAGCGGTCAGTATTTT
j_call: TRBJ2-7; clone_size: NA; v_call: TRBV28; d_call: TRBD2; cdr3_aa: CATQAHGGSYEQYF; cdr3_nt: TGTGCCACTCAGGCCCACGGGGGGTCCTACGAGCAGTACTTC
j_call: TRBJ2-7; clone_size: few; v_call: TRBV29-1; d_call: NA; cdr3_aa: CSATGYYEQYF; cdr3_nt: TGCAGCGCAACAGGGTACTACGAGCAGTACTTC
j_call: TRBJ1-1; clone_size: once; v_call: TRBV7-2; d_call: NA; cdr3_aa: CASSSPAPEAFF; cdr3_nt: TGTGCCAGCAGCTCTCCCGCACCCGAAGCTTTCTTT
j_call: TRBJ2-7; clone_size: NA; v_call: TRBV7-8; d_call: NA; cdr3_aa: CASQGGQLRKQYF; cdr3_nt: TGTGCCAGCCAGGGCGGACAGCTTAGGAAGCAGTACTTC
j_call: TRBJ2-5; clone_size: once; v_call: TRBV12-3/TRBV12-4; d_call: TRBD1; cdr3_aa: CASSPRTGAGATQYF; cdr3_nt: TGTGCCAGCAGTCCCAGGACAGGGGCGGGAGCGACCCAGTACTTC
j_call: TRBJ2-7; clone_size: few; v_call: TRBV6-5; d_call: NA; cdr3_aa: CASSPDRTDVYEQYF; cdr3_nt: TGTGCCAGCAGTCCCGACAGGACCGATGTCTACGAGCAGTACTTC
j_call: TRBJ2-7; clone_size: NA; v_call: TRBV21-1; d_call: NA; cdr3_aa: CASSKAVRGLTYEQYF; cdr3_nt: TGTGCCAGCAGCAAAGCTGTTAGGGGGCTAACCTACGAGCAGTACTTC
j_call: TRBJ2-5; clone_size: NA; v_call: TRBV19; d_call: NA; cdr3_aa: CASRTGGVQETQYF; cdr3_nt: TGTGCCAGTAGAACTGGAGGGGTCCAAGAGACCCAGTACTTC
j_call: TRBJ2-1; clone_size: NA; v_call: TRBV9; d_call: NA; cdr3_aa: CASSQTSGGPDEQFF; cdr3_nt: TGTGCCAGCAGTCAGACCTCAGGAGGGCCTGATGAGCAGTTCTTC
j_call: TRBJ2-1; clone_size: NA; v_call: TRBV24-1; d_call: TRBD2; cdr3_aa: CATRAGGLHEQFF; cdr3_nt: TGTGCCACCCGGGCGGGAGGACTCCATGAGCAGTTCTTC
j_call: TRBJ2-7; clone_size: few; v_call: TRBV7-2; d_call: NA; cdr3_aa: CASSFSGSKYEQYF; cdr3_nt: TGTGCCAGCAGCTTTAGTGGGAGTAAGTACGAGCAGTACTTC
j_call: TRBJ2-7; clone_size: NA; v_call: TRBV29-1; d_call: NA; cdr3_aa: CSVETRGIRQQYF; cdr3_nt: TGCAGCGTTGAAACTAGGGGAATACGGCAGCAGTACTTC
j_call: TRBJ1-4; clone_size: NA; v_call: TRBV30; d_call: NA; cdr3_aa: CAWSVLENGKLFF; cdr3_nt: TGTGCCTGGAGTGTACTTGAGAACGGAAAACTGTTTTTT
j_call: TRBJ2-1; clone_size: NA; v_call: TRBV2; d_call: NA; cdr3_aa: CASSPPNGFTYNEQFF; cdr3_nt: TGTGCCAGCAGCCCCCCTAACGGATTCACCTACAATGAGCAGTTCTTC
j_call: TRBJ2-1; clone_size: NA; v_call: TRBV15; d_call: NA; cdr3_aa: CATSRDFIARPFF; cdr3_nt: TGTGCCACCAGCAGAGATTTTATAGCGAGGCCGTTCTTC
j_call: TRBJ2-3; clone_size: NA; v_call: TRBV20-1; d_call: TRBD2; cdr3_aa: CSARAPQGSGNTDTQYF; cdr3_nt: TGCAGTGCTAGGGCCCCCCAGGGTAGCGGGAACACAGATACGCAGTATTTT
j_call: TRBJ2-3; clone_size: NA; v_call: TRBV29-1; d_call: TRBD2; cdr3_aa: CSVEGLAQDTQYF; cdr3_nt: TGCAGCGTCGAGGGACTAGCGCAAGATACGCAGTATTTT
j_call: TRBJ2-7; clone_size: few; v_call: TRBV9; d_call: NA; cdr3_aa: CASSVGDLPYEQYF; cdr3_nt: TGTGCCAGCAGCGTAGGGGACCTCCCCTACGAGCAGTACTTC
j_call: TRBJ1-2; clone_size: NA; v_call: TRBV6-6; d_call: NA; cdr3_aa: CASSRNQEGSYGYTF; cdr3_nt: TGTGCCAGCAGCCGAAACCAGGAAGGGAGCTATGGCTACACCTTC
j_call: TRBJ2-1; clone_size: once; v_call: TRBV4-2; d_call: NA; cdr3_aa: CASSQARGGVGNEQFF; cdr3_nt: TGTGCCAGCAGCCAAGCCCGAGGGGGGGTCGGCAATGAGCAGTTCTTC
j_call: TRBJ2-3; clone_size: NA; v_call: TRBV10-3; d_call: NA; cdr3_aa: CAIQPPGSDTQYF; cdr3_nt: TGTGCCATCCAGCCTCCAGGCTCAGATACGCAGTATTTT
j_call: TRBJ2-7; clone_size: once; v_call: TRBV6-2/TRBV6-3; d_call: NA; cdr3_aa: CASSYAGTYTYEQYF; cdr3_nt: TGTGCCAGCAGTTACGCCGGGACTTATACCTACGAGCAGTACTTC
j_call: TRBJ2-5; clone_size: NA; v_call: TRBV12-3/TRBV12-4; d_call: TRBD1; cdr3_aa: CASSFDRAETQYF; cdr3_nt: TGTGCCAGCAGTTTTGACAGGGCAGAGACCCAGTACTTC
j_call: TRBJ2-5; clone_size: few; v_call: TRBV18; d_call: TRBD2; cdr3_aa: CASSYSGEETQYF; cdr3_nt: TGTGCCAGCTCATACAGCGGGGAGGAGACCCAGTACTTC
j_call: TRBJ1-6; clone_size: few; v_call: TRBV4-2; d_call: TRBD1; cdr3_aa: CASSQATDRGGSPLHF; cdr3_nt: TGTGCCAGCAGCCAAGCAACCGACAGGGGAGGTTCACCCCTCCACTTT
j_call: TRBJ1-1; clone_size: NA; v_call: TRBV27; d_call: NA; cdr3_aa: CASSRGFTEAFF; cdr3_nt: TGTGCCAGCAGTCGGGGCTTCACTGAAGCTTTCTTT
j_call: TRBJ2-7; clone_size: NA; v_call: TRBV20-1; d_call: TRBD1; cdr3_aa: CSAVTGQGPYEQYF; cdr3_nt: TGCAGTGCGGTTACGGGACAGGGGCCGTACGAGCAGTACTTC
j_call: TRBJ2-1; clone_size: NA; v_call: TRBV20-1; d_call: TRBD2; cdr3_aa: CSARDPVLAGTWDEQFF; cdr3_nt: TGCAGTGCTAGAGACCCTGTCCTAGCGGGGACATGGGATGAGCAGTTCTTC
j_call: TRBJ2-1; clone_size: NA; v_call: TRBV7-2; d_call: NA; cdr3_aa: CASSLQEEQFF; cdr3_nt: TGTGCCAGCAGCTTACAGGAAGAGCAGTTCTTC
j_call: TRBJ2-2; clone_size: NA; v_call: TRBV20-1; d_call: TRBD1; cdr3_aa: CSARAGTGGTGELFF; cdr3_nt: TGCAGTGCTAGAGCCGGGACAGGGGGCACCGGGGAGCTGTTTTTT
j_call: TRBJ2-7; clone_size: NA; v_call: TRBV11-1; d_call: TRBD2; cdr3_aa: CASSPRGLAVVEQYF; cdr3_nt: TGTGCCAGCAGCCCCCGTGGACTAGCGGTAGTTGAGCAGTACTTC
j_call: TRBJ1-2; clone_size: NA; v_call: TRBV7-8; d_call: TRBD1; cdr3_aa: CASSTGTAGNYGYTF; cdr3_nt: TGTGCCAGCAGCACAGGGACAGCAGGGAACTATGGCTACACCTTC
j_call: TRBJ2-2; clone_size: NA; v_call: TRBV18; d_call: NA; cdr3_aa: CASSETGELFF; cdr3_nt: TGTGCCAGCTCAGAAACCGGGGAGCTGTTTTTT
j_call: TRBJ2-1; clone_size: NA; v_call: TRBV4-3; d_call: NA; cdr3_aa: CASSQGEADEQFF; cdr3_nt: TGCGCCAGCAGCCAAGGAGAGGCCGATGAGCAGTTCTTC
j_call: TRBJ2-3; clone_size: NA; v_call: TRBV20-1; d_call: TRBD2; cdr3_aa: CSLLAATDTQYF; cdr3_nt: TGCAGTCTGCTAGCGGCCACAGATACGCAGTATTTT
j_call: TRBJ2-5; clone_size: NA; v_call: TRBV10-3; d_call: NA; cdr3_aa: CAISGWASESLQETQYF; cdr3_nt: TGTGCCATCAGTGGGTGGGCTAGCGAGAGTCTCCAAGAGACCCAGTACTTC
j_call: TRBJ1-1; clone_size: NA; v_call: TRBV12-3/TRBV12-4; d_call: NA; cdr3_aa: CASTYTAVSSFF; cdr3_nt: TGTGCCAGCACTTACACGGCAGTCTCATCTTTCTTT
j_call: TRBJ2-2; clone_size: NA; v_call: TRBV11-3; d_call: NA; cdr3_aa: CASSRLGTGELFF; cdr3_nt: TGTGCCAGCAGTCGGTTAGGCACCGGGGAGCTGTTTTTT
j_call: TRBJ2-4; clone_size: NA; v_call: TRBV14; d_call: NA; cdr3_aa: CANSLNILAKNIQYF; cdr3_nt: TGTGCCAACAGCCTCAATATACTAGCCAAAAACATTCAGTACTTC
j_call: TRBJ2-5; clone_size: few; v_call: TRBV29-1; d_call: TRBD1; cdr3_aa: CSAKTGEETQYF; cdr3_nt: TGCAGCGCCAAGACAGGGGAGGAGACCCAGTACTTC
j_call: TRBJ2-5; clone_size: few; v_call: TRBV4-2; d_call: TRBD2; cdr3_aa: CASSLTSGGVQETQYF; cdr3_nt: TGTGCCAGCAGCCTCACTAGCGGGGGGGTGCAAGAGACCCAGTACTTC
j_call: TRBJ2-7; clone_size: few; v_call: TRBV7-2; d_call: TRBD2; cdr3_aa: CASSPSGFYEQYF; cdr3_nt: TGTGCCAGCAGCCCTAGCGGATTCTACGAGCAGTACTTC